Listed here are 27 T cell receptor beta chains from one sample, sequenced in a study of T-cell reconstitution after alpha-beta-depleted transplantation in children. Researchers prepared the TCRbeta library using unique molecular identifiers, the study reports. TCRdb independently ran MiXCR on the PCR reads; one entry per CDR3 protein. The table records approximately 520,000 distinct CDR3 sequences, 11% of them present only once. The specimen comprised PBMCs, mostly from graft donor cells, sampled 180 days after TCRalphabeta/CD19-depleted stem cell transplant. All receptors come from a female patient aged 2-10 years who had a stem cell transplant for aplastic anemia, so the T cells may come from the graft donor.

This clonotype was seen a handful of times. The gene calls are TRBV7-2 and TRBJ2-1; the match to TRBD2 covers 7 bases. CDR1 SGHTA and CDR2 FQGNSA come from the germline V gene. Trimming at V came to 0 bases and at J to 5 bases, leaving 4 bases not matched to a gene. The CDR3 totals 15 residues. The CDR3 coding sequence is TGTGCCAGCAGCTTAGCGGGAGGGAGGAACAATGAGCAGTTCTTC. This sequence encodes CASSLAGGRNNEQFF. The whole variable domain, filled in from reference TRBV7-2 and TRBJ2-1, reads GAGVSQSPSNKVTEKGKDVELRCDPISGHTALYWYRQSLGQGLEFLIYFQGNSAPDKSGLPSDRFSAERTGGSVSTLTIQRTQQEDSAVYLCASSLAGGRNNEQFFGPGTRLTVL.

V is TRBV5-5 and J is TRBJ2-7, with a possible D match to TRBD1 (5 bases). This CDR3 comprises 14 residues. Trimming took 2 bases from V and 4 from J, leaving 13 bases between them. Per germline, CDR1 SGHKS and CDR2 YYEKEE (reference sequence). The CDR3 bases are TGTGCCAGCAGCTTAAGGGCAGGGTTTTACGAGCAGTACTTC. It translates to CASSLRAGFYEQYF.

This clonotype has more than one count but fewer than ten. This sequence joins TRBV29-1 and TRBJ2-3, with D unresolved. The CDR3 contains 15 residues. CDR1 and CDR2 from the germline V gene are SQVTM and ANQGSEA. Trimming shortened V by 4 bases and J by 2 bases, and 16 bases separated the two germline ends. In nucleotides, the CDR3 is TGCAGCGTTGTTTGGCAGAAGGTCCCCACAGATACGCAGTATTTT. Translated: CSVVWQKVPTDTQYF.

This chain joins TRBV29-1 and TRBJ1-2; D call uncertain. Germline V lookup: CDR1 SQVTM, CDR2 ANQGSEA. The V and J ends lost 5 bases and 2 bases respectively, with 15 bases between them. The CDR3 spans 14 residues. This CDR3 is CSVSGLSGNYGYTF. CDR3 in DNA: TGCAGCGTTTCTGGGTTATCGGGAAACTATGGCTACACCTTC. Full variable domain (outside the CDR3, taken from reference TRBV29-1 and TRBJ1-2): SAVISQKPSRDICQRGTSLTIQCQVDSQVTMMFWYRQQPGQSLTLIATANQGSEATYESGFVIDKFPISRPNLTFSTLTVSNMSPEDSSIYLCSVSGLSGNYGYTFGSGTRLTVV.

The CDR3 nucleotides are TGTGCCAGCAGCTTAAACGGCAGGGGAGAGCCCCAGCATTTT. Protein sequence: CASSLNGRGEPQHF. The rearrangement uses TRBV11-2 and TRBJ1-5; weak D call: TRBD1 (6 bases). CDR1 and CDR2 (germline): SGHAT, FQNNGV. This CDR3 comprises 14 residues. V lost 2 bases and J lost 8, with 13 bases in between.

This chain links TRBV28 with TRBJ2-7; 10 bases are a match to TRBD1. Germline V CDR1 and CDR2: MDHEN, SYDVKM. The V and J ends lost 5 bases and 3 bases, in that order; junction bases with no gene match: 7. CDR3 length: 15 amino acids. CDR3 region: CASSKDRGPYYEQYF. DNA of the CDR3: TGTGCCAGCAGTAAAGACAGGGGGCCTTACTACGAGCAGTACTTC.

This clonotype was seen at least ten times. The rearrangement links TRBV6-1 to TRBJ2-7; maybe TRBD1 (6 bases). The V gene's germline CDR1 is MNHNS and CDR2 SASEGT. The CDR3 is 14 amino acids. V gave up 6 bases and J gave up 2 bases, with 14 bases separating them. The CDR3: CASRSDRSPYEQYF. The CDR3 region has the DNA TGTGCCAGCAGATCAGACAGGTCTCCCTACGAGCAGTACTTC.

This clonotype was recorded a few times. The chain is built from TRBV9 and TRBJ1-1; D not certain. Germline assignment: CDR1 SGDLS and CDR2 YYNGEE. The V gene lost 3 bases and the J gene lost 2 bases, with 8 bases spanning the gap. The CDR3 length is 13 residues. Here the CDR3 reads CASSAETNTEAFF. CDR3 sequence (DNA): TGTGCCAGCAGCGCAGAGACAAACACTGAAGCTTTCTTT. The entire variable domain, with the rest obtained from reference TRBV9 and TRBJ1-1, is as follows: DSGVTQTPKHLITATGQRVTLRCSPRSGDLSVYWYQQSLDQGLQFLIQYYNGEERAKGNILERFSAQQFPDLHSELNLSSLELGDSALYFCASSAETNTEAFFGQGTRLTVV.

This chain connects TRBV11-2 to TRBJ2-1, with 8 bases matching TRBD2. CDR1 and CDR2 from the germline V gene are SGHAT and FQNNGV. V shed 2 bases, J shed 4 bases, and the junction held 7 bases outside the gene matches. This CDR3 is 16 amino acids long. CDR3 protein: CASSLSPRGRYNEQFF. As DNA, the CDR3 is TGTGCCAGCAGCTTATCACCCCGCGGGAGGTACAATGAGCAGTTCTTC.

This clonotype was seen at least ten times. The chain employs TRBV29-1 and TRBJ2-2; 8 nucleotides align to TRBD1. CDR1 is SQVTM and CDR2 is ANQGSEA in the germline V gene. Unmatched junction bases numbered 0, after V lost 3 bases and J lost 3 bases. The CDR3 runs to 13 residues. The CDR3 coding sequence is TGCAGCGTTGACAGGGGGCACACCGGGGAGCTGTTTTTT. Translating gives CSVDRGHTGELFF.

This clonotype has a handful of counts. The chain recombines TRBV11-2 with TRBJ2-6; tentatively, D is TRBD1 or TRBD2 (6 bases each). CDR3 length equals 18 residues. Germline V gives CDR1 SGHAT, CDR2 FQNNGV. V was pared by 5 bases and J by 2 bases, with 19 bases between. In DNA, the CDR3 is TGTGCCAGCAGCCAAGAACTAGGAGGGGGTGCTGGGGCCAACGTCCTGACTTTC. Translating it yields CASSQELGGGAGANVLTF.

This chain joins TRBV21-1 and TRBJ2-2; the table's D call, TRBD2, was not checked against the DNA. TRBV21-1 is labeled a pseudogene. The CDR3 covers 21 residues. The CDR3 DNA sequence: TGTGCCAGCAGCAAAATTCCCCGGGGCTTAGCGGGAGGAGAACGGACCGGGGAGCTGTTTTTT. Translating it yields CASSKIPRGLAGGERTGELFF.

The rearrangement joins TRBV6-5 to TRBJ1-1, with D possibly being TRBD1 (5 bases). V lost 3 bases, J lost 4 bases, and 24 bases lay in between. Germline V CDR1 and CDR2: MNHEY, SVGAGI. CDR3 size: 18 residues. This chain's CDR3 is CASSYWAIGSGRSTEAFF. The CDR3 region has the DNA TGTGCCAGCAGTTATTGGGCGATAGGGTCGGGACGGAGCACTGAAGCTTTCTTT.

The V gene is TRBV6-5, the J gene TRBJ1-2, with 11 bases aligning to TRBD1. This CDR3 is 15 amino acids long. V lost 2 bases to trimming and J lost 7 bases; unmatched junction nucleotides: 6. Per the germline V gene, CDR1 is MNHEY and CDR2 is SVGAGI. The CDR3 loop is CASSYLGQGAGGYTF. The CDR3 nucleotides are TGTGCCAGCAGTTACCTAGGACAGGGGGCGGGTGGCTACACCTTC.

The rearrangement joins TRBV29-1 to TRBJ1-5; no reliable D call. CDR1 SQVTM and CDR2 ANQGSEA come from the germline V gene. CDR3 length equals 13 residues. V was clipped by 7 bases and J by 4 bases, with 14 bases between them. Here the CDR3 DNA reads TGCAGCGCTAACTACGGGTTTAATCAGCCCCAGCATTTT. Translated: CSANYGFNQPQHF.

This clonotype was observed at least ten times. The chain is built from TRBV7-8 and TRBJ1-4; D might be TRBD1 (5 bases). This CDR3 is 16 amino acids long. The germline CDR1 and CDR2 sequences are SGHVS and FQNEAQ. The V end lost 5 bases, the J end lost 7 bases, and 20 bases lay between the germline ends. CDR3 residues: CASSNMAGGDGEKLFF. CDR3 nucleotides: TGTGCCAGCAGCAATATGGCCGGGGGGGACGGTGAAAAACTGTTTTTT.

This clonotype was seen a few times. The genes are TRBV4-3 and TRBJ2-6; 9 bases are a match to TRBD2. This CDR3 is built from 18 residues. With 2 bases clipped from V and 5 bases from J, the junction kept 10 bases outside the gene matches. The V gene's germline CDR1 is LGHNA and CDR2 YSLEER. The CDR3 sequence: CASSQLYAGGPWANVLTF. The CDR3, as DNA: TGCGCCAGCAGCCAACTATACGCGGGAGGGCCTTGGGCCAACGTCCTGACTTTC.

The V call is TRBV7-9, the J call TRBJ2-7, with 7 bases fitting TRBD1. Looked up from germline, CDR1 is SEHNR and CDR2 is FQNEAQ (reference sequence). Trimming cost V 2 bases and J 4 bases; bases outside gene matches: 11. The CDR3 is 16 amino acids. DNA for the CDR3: TGTGCCAGCAGCTTATCTAGACAGGGATTTGTTTACGAGCAGTACTTC. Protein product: CASSLSRQGFVYEQYF.

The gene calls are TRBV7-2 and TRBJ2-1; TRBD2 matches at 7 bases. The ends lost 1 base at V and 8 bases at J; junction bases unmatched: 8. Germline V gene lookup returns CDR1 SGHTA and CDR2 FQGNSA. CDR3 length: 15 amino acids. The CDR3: CASSLGGSIRDEQFF. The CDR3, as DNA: TGTGCCAGCAGCTTAGGCGGGAGTATACGTGATGAGCAGTTCTTC.

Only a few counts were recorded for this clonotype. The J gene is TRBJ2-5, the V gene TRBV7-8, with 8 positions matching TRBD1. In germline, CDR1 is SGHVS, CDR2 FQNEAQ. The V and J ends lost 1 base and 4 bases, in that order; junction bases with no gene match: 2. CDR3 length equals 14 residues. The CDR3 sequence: CASSLEQGVETQYF. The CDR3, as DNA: TGTGCCAGCAGCTTAGAACAGGGGGTAGAGACCCAGTACTTC.

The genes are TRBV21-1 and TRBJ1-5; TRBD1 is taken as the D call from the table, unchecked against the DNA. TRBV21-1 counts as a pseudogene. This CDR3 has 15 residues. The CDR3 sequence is CASTFHRGIFQPQHF. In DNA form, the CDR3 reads TGTGCCAGCACCTTTCACAGGGGAATTTTTCAGCCCCAGCATTTT.

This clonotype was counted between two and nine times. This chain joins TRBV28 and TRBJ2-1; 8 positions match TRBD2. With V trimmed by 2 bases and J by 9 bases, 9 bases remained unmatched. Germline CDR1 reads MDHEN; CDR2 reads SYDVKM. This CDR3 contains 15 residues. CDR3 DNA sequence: TGTGCCAGCAGTTTAAACGGGAGGGCCGGGAGTGAGCAGTTCTTC. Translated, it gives CASSLNGRAGSEQFF.

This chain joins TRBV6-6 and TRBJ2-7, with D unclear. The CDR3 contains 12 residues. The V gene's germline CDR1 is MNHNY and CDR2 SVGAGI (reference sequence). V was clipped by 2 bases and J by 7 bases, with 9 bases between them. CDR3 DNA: TGTGCCAGCAGTTACGTGGGTCAGGAGCAGTACGTC. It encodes CASSYVGQEQYV.

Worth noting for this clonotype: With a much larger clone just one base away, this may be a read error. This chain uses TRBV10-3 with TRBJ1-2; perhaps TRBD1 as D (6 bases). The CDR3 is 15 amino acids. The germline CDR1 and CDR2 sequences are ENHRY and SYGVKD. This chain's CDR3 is CAISESGQGHYGDTF. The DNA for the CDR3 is TGTGCCATCAGTGAGTCGGGACAAGGACACTATGGCGACACCTTC.

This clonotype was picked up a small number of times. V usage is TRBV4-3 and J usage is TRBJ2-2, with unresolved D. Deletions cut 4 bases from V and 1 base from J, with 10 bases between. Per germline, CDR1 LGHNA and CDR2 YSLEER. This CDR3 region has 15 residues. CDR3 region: CASSPLLWNTGELFF. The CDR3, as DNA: TGCGCCAGCAGCCCCCTCCTCTGGAACACCGGGGAGCTGTTTTTT.

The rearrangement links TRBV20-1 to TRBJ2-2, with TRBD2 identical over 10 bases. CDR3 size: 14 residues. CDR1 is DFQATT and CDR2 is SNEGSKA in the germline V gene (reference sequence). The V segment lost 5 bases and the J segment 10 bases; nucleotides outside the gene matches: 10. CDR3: CSAPRTSGPMELFF. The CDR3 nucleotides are TGCAGTGCTCCACGGACTAGCGGACCGATGGAGCTGTTTTTT.

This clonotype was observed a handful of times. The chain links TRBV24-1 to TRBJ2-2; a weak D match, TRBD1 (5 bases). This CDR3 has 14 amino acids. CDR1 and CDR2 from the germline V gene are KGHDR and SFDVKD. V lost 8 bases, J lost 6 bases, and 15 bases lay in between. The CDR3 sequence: CATKGQGSPGELFF. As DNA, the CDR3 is TGTGCCACCAAGGGGCAGGGTTCACCCGGGGAGCTGTTTTTT.